A single sample gave rise to the 19 T cell receptor beta chains below, sequenced in a study of identical twins. TCRdb processed the 5' RACE reads anew with MiXCR; each CDR3 protein has one entry. Of roughly 1.6 million distinct CDR3 sequences in the sample, under 35% were seen once. The sample was cord blood. The receptors come from a newborn girl in good health.

This clonotype came up many times. The rearrangement joins TRBV6-5 to TRBJ2-3; possible D gene TRBD1, 6 bases. V was clipped by 2 bases and J by 2 bases, with 8 bases between them. The CDR3 runs to 14 residues. Germline V lookup: CDR1 MNHEY, CDR2 SVGAGI. As DNA, the CDR3 is TGTGCCAGCAGTTACCGGGACAACACAGATACGCAGTATTTT. This encodes CASSYRDNTDTQYF.

Concerning this clonotype: One base away lies a much larger clone, so this may be a sequencing read error. The V gene is TRBV3-1, the J gene TRBJ1-2, with a possible D match to TRBD1 (5 bases). CDR1 is LGHDT and CDR2 is YNNKEL in the germline V gene (reference sequence). The CDR3 is 16 amino acids. As DNA, the CDR3 is TGTGCCAGCAGCCAAGTTTACAGGCGGACAAACTATGGCCACACCTTC. The encoded protein is CASSQVYRRTNYGHTF.

In nucleotides, the CDR3 is TGTGCCAGCAGGGGGAACTCAGATACGCAGTATTTT. Protein sequence: CASRGNSDTQYF. The chain is built from TRBV6-6 and TRBJ2-3; D gene ambiguous. Trimming shortened V by 6 bases and J by 4 bases, and 8 bases separated the two germline ends. Germline V gene sequence: CDR1 MNHNY, CDR2 SVGAGI (reference sequence). This CDR3 contains 12 residues.

This clonotype was counted a few times. CDR3 sequence: CASSYRDDQPQHF. CDR3 DNA: TGTGCCAGCAGTTACAGGGATGATCAGCCCCAGCATTTT. This chain links TRBV6-6 with TRBJ1-5; D unclear. Germline V gene lookup returns CDR1 MNHNY and CDR2 SVGAGI (reference sequence). The CDR3 covers 13 residues. Trimming took off 2 bases at V and 5 bases at J, with 7 bases between the two ends.

The chain recombines TRBV20-1 with TRBJ2-1; D not resolved. Germline assignment: CDR1 DFQATT and CDR2 SNEGSKA (reference sequence). Trimming pared 2 bases from V and 6 bases from J, leaving 8 bases between. The CDR3 spans 12 residues. The CDR3 bases are TGCAGTGCTAGACCTAGTATCAATGAGCAGTTCTTC. This sequence encodes CSARPSINEQFF.

This clonotype was seen a few times. The chain joins TRBV15 to TRBJ2-1; D remains ambiguous. V was shortened by 5 bases and J by 0 bases, with 17 bases between the two germline ends. The CDR3 contains 17 residues. CDR1 is LNHNV and CDR2 is YYDKDF in the germline V gene (reference sequence). CDR3 in amino acids: CATSAPFRRSSYNEQFF. The CDR3, as DNA: TGTGCCACCAGCGCTCCCTTCCGTAGAAGCTCCTACAATGAGCAGTTCTTC.

This clonotype was seen a few times. Written as DNA, the CDR3 is TGTGCCAGCAGCTTACTCACGCGGGGGCAGCCCCAGCATTTT. It yields the protein CASSLLTRGQPQHF. V usage is TRBV7-8 and J usage is TRBJ1-5; tentative D call: TRBD1 (5 bases). Trimming stripped 2 bases from V and 7 bases from J, with 12 bases between. The CDR3 loop spans 14 amino acids. Germline V gene lookup returns CDR1 SGHVS and CDR2 FQNEAQ.

The chain joins TRBV9 to TRBJ2-7; D not certain. Germline V CDR1 and CDR2: SGDLS, YYNGEE. This CDR3 has 16 amino acids. The V gene lost 0 bases and the J gene lost 6 bases, with 19 bases spanning the gap. The CDR3 DNA follows: TGTGCCAGCAGCGTAGTTAGCAGCACCTCCTTGGGCGAGCAGTACTTC. The encoded protein is CASSVVSSTSLGEQYF.

This clonotype appeared a few times. The chain uses TRBV27 and TRBJ2-7; 7 nucleotides agree with TRBD1. CDR3 length: 15 amino acids. Germline V gene lookup returns CDR1 MNHEY and CDR2 SMNVEV (reference sequence). V was pared by 5 bases and J by 0 bases, with 7 bases of the junction left unmatched. DNA of the CDR3: TGTGCCAGCAGTCCCCTCCGGACAGGCTCCTACGAGCAGTACTTC. Translated: CASSPLRTGSYEQYF.

The genes are TRBV4-2 and TRBJ1-6, with 7 bases that match TRBD1. The CDR3 is 17 amino acids. V was clipped by 4 bases and J by 6 bases; unmatched bases: 12. Germline values: CDR1 LGHNA, CDR2 YNFKEQ. Here the CDR3 DNA reads TGTGCCAGCAGCCGAGACCCAGGGGGGACAAGTAATTCACCCCTCCACTTT. Amino acid sequence: CASSRDPGGTSNSPLHF.

This chain joins TRBV29-1 and TRBJ1-1; D might be TRBD1 (6 bases). The germline V gene has CDR1 SQVTM and CDR2 ANQGSEA. The CDR3 is 16 residues long. Trimming shortened V by 5 bases and J by 3 bases, and 22 bases separated the two germline ends. The CDR3 sequence is CSVRSSFGQRDTEAFF. The CDR3 DNA is TGCAGCGTTAGATCGTCCTTTGGACAGCGGGACACTGAAGCTTTCTTT.

The V and J genes are TRBV19 and TRBJ2-7; TRBD1 aligns across 7 bases. The CDR3 is 14 residues long. V trimming: 10 bases; J trimming: 1 base; junction bases outside the gene matches: 10. Looked up from germline, CDR1 is LNHDA and CDR2 is SQIVND (reference sequence). Written as DNA, the CDR3 is TGTGCCACCGCGGACAGGACCACTTCCTACGAGCAGTACTTC. This gives the protein CATADRTTSYEQYF.

This clonotype was detected a few times. The genes are TRBV25-1 and TRBJ2-1, with 7 bases identical to TRBD1. This CDR3 contains 13 residues. Trimming at V came to 6 bases and at J to 5 bases, leaving 4 bases not matched to a gene. Germline CDR1 reads MGHDK; CDR2 reads SYGVNS. The CDR3 DNA reads as TGTGCCAGCAGGGGGACAGCTGACAATGAGCAGTTCTTC. Translating it yields CASRGTADNEQFF.

The chain joins TRBV15 to TRBJ1-4, with TRBD1 matching over 11 bases. The length of the CDR3 is 16 residues. CDR1 and CDR2 from the germline V gene are LNHNV and YYDKDF (reference sequence). V gave up 3 bases and J gave up 7 bases; unmatched junction bases: 7. CDR3 nucleotide sequence: TGTGCCACCAGCAGCCTTGGACAGGGGGCGGGTGAAAAACTGTTTTTT. Its protein is CATSSLGQGAGEKLFF.

This clonotype has a handful of counts. V and J are TRBV9 and TRBJ2-3; maybe TRBD2 (6 bases). V was shortened by 2 bases and J by 0 bases, with 13 bases between the two germline ends. This CDR3 is built from 16 residues. Germline CDR1 is SGDLS and CDR2 is YYNGEE. CDR3 nucleotide sequence: TGTGCCAGCAGCGTCCGGGGTGGGACTAGCACAGATACGCAGTATTTT. This codes for CASSVRGGTSTDTQYF. Filled out from reference TRBV9 and TRBJ2-3, the complete variable domain reads DSGVTQTPKHLITATGQRVTLRCSPRSGDLSVYWYQQSLDQGLQFLIQYYNGEERAKGNILERFSAQQFPDLHSELNLSSLELGDSALYFCASSVRGGTSTDTQYFGPGTRLTVL.

The genes are TRBV20-1 and TRBJ2-5, with 9 bases that match TRBD2. CDR3 length equals 15 residues. V dropped 1 base and J dropped 11; count of bases not matched to a gene: 14. Germline V gives CDR1 DFQATT, CDR2 SNEGSKA (reference sequence). The CDR3 DNA sequence: TGCAGTGCTAGAGTGAGGCTAGCGGGACTCAATGAGCAGTACTTC. The encoded protein is CSARVRLAGLNEQYF.

This clonotype turned up a few times. The chain links TRBV20-1 to TRBJ2-5; D tentatively fits TRBD1 or TRBD2 (5 bases each). CDR3 length equals 13 residues. The germline gives CDR1 DFQATT, CDR2 SNEGSKA (reference sequence). V shed 3 bases and J shed 5 bases, with 13 bases lying between them. The CDR3 DNA reads TGCAGTGCTAGCGGGGACGTCCGGGAGACCCAGTACTTC. Its protein product is CSASGDVRETQYF.

The CDR3 region is CASSDRGLREKLFF. CDR3 nucleotides: TGTGCCAGCAGTGATAGGGGTCTAAGAGAAAAACTGTTTTTT. The chain uses TRBV6-1 and TRBJ1-4, with D perhaps matching TRBD1 (5 bases). CDR1 and CDR2 from the germline V gene are MNHNS and SASEGT. The CDR3 totals 14 residues. The V end was cut by 3 bases, the J end by 8 bases, with 13 bases between.

As concerns this clonotype: A read error is possible here, since a much larger clone lies one base away. The V and J genes are TRBV12-3 or TRBV12-4 and TRBJ2-7; 9 nucleotides match TRBD1. The CDR3 has 14 residues. V shed 4 bases, J shed 9 bases, and the junction held 10 bases outside the gene matches. This CDR3 is CASSSWDRVDGQYF. Here the CDR3 DNA reads TGTGCCAGCAGTTCTTGGGACAGGGTAGACGGGCAGTACTTC.